These T cell receptor beta chains were read from a single sample in a study of T cells in Graves' hyperthyroidism and ophthalmopathy. TCRdb ran MiXCR on the multiplex PCR reads and lists one entry per CDR3 protein. The sample yields 500,000 to 600,000 distinct CDR3 sequences, 40% to 50% seen once. Source material: peripheral blood or thyroid tissue (not recorded which). The receptors come from an adult woman with Graves' disease, either hyperthyroidism or ophthalmopathy (not recorded which). Each CDR3 is given with its conserved first and last residue. Fields, in order: clone size, V gene, CDR3 protein. A clone size is listed for some rows: how often the clone was seen (once, few, many), or a class if it is expanded.

size: many; V: TRBV7-2; CDR3: CASSLGRGNTEAFF
size: -; V: TRBV29-1; CDR3: CSVGLAVGDEQYF
size: -; V: TRBV7-9; CDR3: CASSHRDRVNHEQYF
size: few; V: TRBV10-3; CDR3: CAISESTPGAGETQYF
size: -; V: TRBV28; CDR3: CASSSGVGASYEQYF
size: -; V: TRBV19; CDR3: CASGFGGYTF
size: once; V: TRBV15; CDR3: CATSRDLETDNQPQHF
size: -; V: TRBV28; CDR3: CASRRGTISNQPQHF
size: -; V: TRBV24-1; CDR3: CATSDSRQTYYEQYF
size: -; V: TRBV20-1; CDR3: CSASGTGEGEQYF
size: -; V: TRBV12-3/TRBV12-4; CDR3: CASSPAGGQNQPHHF
size: many; V: TRBV20-1; CDR3: CSARPSGTGGEGHGYTF
size: many; V: TRBV5-1; CDR3: CASSLGAASYEQYF
size: many; V: TRBV5-1; CDR3: CASSLQNPATNEKLFF
size: -; V: TRBV7-9; CDR3: CASSLVSGVGQPQHF
size: -; V: TRBV12-3/TRBV12-4; CDR3: CASLTDSYEQYF
size: -; V: TRBV2; CDR3: CASSPGRGLEPQHF
size: many; V: TRBV7-9; CDR3: CASSFGRLSSGANVLTF
size: medium-sized; V: TRBV7-8; CDR3: CASSPRDSDYGYTF
size: few; V: TRBV29-1; CDR3: CSVGLKAGANVLTF